The T cell receptor (beta chain) under discussion was sequenced for a study of control samples from healthy donors and cancer patients. The protocol was immunoSEQ multiplex PCR, while the TCRdb copy is restricted to in-frame clones and leaves out a portion. Of about 120,000 clones in the sample, over 75% were seen once. The J segment lost 2 bases and the V segment lost 6 bases, leaving 4 bases of the junction unmatched. CDR1 MDHEN and CDR2 SYDVKM come from the germline V gene. There are 14 residues in the CDR3. The sequence came from a woman aged 50 to 60 with colorectal cancer. Sequencing was done on a sample of PBMCs. The chain couples TRBV28 to TRBJ1-3; 7 nucleotides match TRBD1. The CDR3 loop reads CASRSTGPGNTIYF. The CDR3 coding sequence is TGTGCCAGCAGGTCGACAGGGCCTGGAAACACCATATATTTT.